The 32 T cell receptor beta chains presented below share a single source sample, sequenced in a study of T cell changes during pregnancy in multiple sclerosis. Libraries were prepared by immunoSEQ multiplex PCR; TCRdb keeps only in-frame clonotypes and omits some of them. The sample lists 85,000 to 100,000 clones, approximately 92% occurring once. The source material was peripheral blood, sampled in the first trimester of pregnancy. These receptors were taken from a female donor with multiple sclerosis, enrolled in a pregnancy study.

The CDR3 sequence: CASSPGQSYEQYF. The CDR3 DNA sequence: TGTGCCAGCAGCCCGGGACAATCCTACGAGCAGTACTTC. The chain employs TRBV5-4 and TRBJ2-7; D may be TRBD1 (6 bases). CDR1 and CDR2 (germline): SGHNT, YYREEE (reference sequence). The CDR3 has 13 residues. V lost 4 bases, J lost 1 base, and 9 bases lay in between.

This rearrangement joins TRBV18 to TRBJ2-4, with D uncertain. Germline-derived CDR1 and CDR2 are KGHSH and LQKENI. CDR3 size: 11 residues. Trimming took off 3 bases at V and 8 bases at J, with 5 bases between the two ends. The chain's CDR3 is CASSPQDIQYF. The CDR3 nucleotides are TGTGCCAGCTCACCGCAGGACATTCAGTACTTC.

The CDR3 loop is CASSIPAGPGVGANVLTF. The CDR3 nucleotides are TGTGCCAGTAGTATTCCGGCAGGGCCTGGTGTAGGGGCCAACGTCCTGACTTTC. The rearrangement uses TRBV19 and TRBJ2-6, with D maybe TRBD1 (5 bases). V was pared by 3 bases and J by 4 bases, with 19 bases between. The CDR3 covers 18 residues. Germline V gene data show CDR1 as LNHDA and CDR2 as SQIVND (reference sequence).

J is TRBJ1-2 and V is TRBV6-6; D is possibly TRBD1 (5 bases). CDR1 and CDR2 (germline): MNHNY, SVGAGI (reference sequence). The ends were cut back, 2 bases at V and 2 bases at J, with 9 bases in the middle. The CDR3 extends over 14 amino acids. This chain's CDR3 is CASSYSGGNYGYTF. DNA for the CDR3: TGTGCCAGCAGTTACAGCGGGGGGAACTATGGCTACACCTTC.

The rearrangement joins TRBV6-5 to TRBJ1-5; D gene uncertain. Germline V lookup: CDR1 MNHEY, CDR2 SVGAGI. The V end was cut by 2 bases, the J end by 9 bases, with 17 bases between. CDR3 length: 15 residues. The CDR3 loop reads CASSYGRAAGLPQHF. CDR3 sequence (DNA): TGTGCCAGCAGTTACGGGCGGGCCGCGGGGTTGCCCCAGCATTTT.

This rearrangement joins TRBV27 to TRBJ1-2; D perhaps matches TRBD1 (6 bases). The V gene's germline CDR1 is MNHEY and CDR2 SMNVEV (reference sequence). This CDR3 spans 16 amino acids. The V and J ends lost 0 bases and 8 bases respectively, with 19 bases between them. The CDR3 coding sequence is TGTGCCAGCAGTTTATCAGCCACAGGGCATGGTGGGGGCTACACCTTC. Its translation: CASSLSATGHGGGYTF.

The V call is TRBV14, the J call TRBJ2-2; 13 nucleotides agree with TRBD2. There are 20 residues in the CDR3. V was clipped by 0 bases and J by 6 bases; unmatched bases: 13. CDR1 is SGHDN, CDR2 FVKESK, per germline. The CDR3 nucleotides read TGTGCCAGCAGCCAAGATACAGACAGAGGACTAGCGGGAGCTCCCGGGGAGCTGTTTTTT. Protein: CASSQDTDRGLAGAPGELFF. The complete variable domain, with remaining parts taken from reference TRBV14 and TRBJ2-2, reads EAGVTQFPSHSVIEKGQTVTLRCDPISGHDNLYWYRRVMGKEIKFLLHFVKESKQDESGMPNNRFLAERTGGTYSTLKVQPAELEDSGVYFCASSQDTDRGLAGAPGELFFGEGSRLTVL.

CDR3 sequence reads: CASSPDRGEQYF. The CDR3 DNA sequence: TGTGCCAGCAGTCCCGACAGGGGCGAGCAGTACTTC. The chain recombines TRBV2 with TRBJ2-7; 8 positions match TRBD1. Germline assignment: CDR1 SNHLY and CDR2 FYNNEI. V was pared by 5 bases and J by 6 bases, with 3 bases of the junction left unmatched. The CDR3 totals 12 residues.

This clone appeared a single time. The chain employs TRBV4-2 and TRBJ2-3; TRBD2 is a possible D gene (5 bases). Deletions cut 3 bases from V and 0 bases from J, with 16 bases between. Germline CDR1 LGHNA, CDR2 YNFKEQ. CDR3 length: 17 amino acids. CDR3 amino acids: CASSHQQVRTSTDTQYF. The CDR3 coding sequence is TGTGCCAGCAGCCACCAACAAGTTCGGACTAGCACAGATACGCAGTATTTT.

V usage is TRBV30 and J usage is TRBJ2-7; 9 positions match TRBD1. Per germline, CDR1 GTSNPN and CDR2 SVGIG (reference sequence). This CDR3 is built from 17 residues. V was pared by 1 base and J by 3 bases, with 13 bases of the junction left unmatched. The DNA of the CDR3 is TGTGCCTGGAGTGGCACTCCGGGACAGGGCTTCTTCTACGAGCAGTACTTC. Amino acid sequence: CAWSGTPGQGFFYEQYF.

V and J are TRBV13 and TRBJ1-2; D remains unclear. Germline V CDR1 and CDR2: PRHDT, FYEKMQ (reference sequence). The CDR3 length is 13 residues. With 1 base removed from V and 6 bases from J, the gap between germline ends came to 9 bases. For the CDR3, the DNA is TGTGCCAGCAGCTTAGTCGCCGGGGATGGCTACACCTTC. Translated, it gives CASSLVAGDGYTF.

A word on this clone: One end of the junction varies from germline; a read error may be responsible. This sequence joins TRBV5-4 and TRBJ2-1; 9 positions agree with TRBD2. This CDR3 has 16 amino acids. Per germline, CDR1 SGHNT and CDR2 YYREEE (reference sequence). CDR3 sequence (DNA): TGTGCCAGCAGCTTGGGACTAGCGGACTCCTGCAATGAGCAGTTCTTC. Translating it yields CASSLGLADSCNEQFF.

The chain links TRBV6-6 to TRBJ2-3; the D gene is possibly TRBD1 (6 bases). The germline V and J ends were trimmed by 0 bases and 7 bases, with 14 bases remaining between them. Germline V lookup: CDR1 MNHNY, CDR2 SVGAGI (reference sequence). There are 15 residues in the CDR3. DNA of the CDR3: TGTGCCAGCAGTTACTCCGAGCAGGGGAAGAATACGCAGTATTTT. Translated, it gives CASSYSEQGKNTQYF.

The chain recombines TRBV28 with TRBJ1-1, with 8 nucleotides matching TRBD1. The CDR3 sequence is 13 residues long. V lost 6 bases, J lost 5 bases, and 5 bases stayed unmatched. Germline values: CDR1 MDHEN, CDR2 SYDVKM. In DNA, the CDR3 is TGTGCCAGCAGCCTCCGACAGGGGACTGAAGCTTTCTTT. It is translated as CASSLRQGTEAFF.

This clone was seen just once. The chain employs TRBV9 and TRBJ2-1; TRBD2 matches at 11 bases. CDR3 length: 15 residues. V lost 2 bases, J lost 6 bases, and 4 bases stayed unmatched. Germline V gives CDR1 SGDLS, CDR2 YYNGEE. The CDR3 DNA reads as TGTGCCAGCAGCGTCGGGACTAGCGGTTTCAATGAGCAGTTCTTC. This codes for CASSVGTSGFNEQFF.

The rearrangement links TRBV27 to TRBJ2-2; D unresolved. The length of the CDR3 is 12 residues. V dropped 5 bases and J dropped 6 bases, with 7 bases sitting between them. The germline gives CDR1 MNHEY, CDR2 SMNVEV (reference sequence). The DNA for the CDR3 is TGTGCCAGCAGTCTCTTTCCCGGGGAGCTGTTTTTT. This translates into CASSLFPGELFF.

The V gene is TRBV10-3, the J gene TRBJ1-4, with D unclear. Trimming took off 7 bases at V and 1 base at J, with 7 bases between the two ends. This CDR3 is 13 amino acids long. Germline-derived CDR1 and CDR2 are ENHRY and SYGVKD. The CDR3 DNA is TGTGCCATCACTCCCGGAACTAATGAAAAACTGTTTTTT. Its protein product is CAITPGTNEKLFF.

The chain combines TRBV14 with TRBJ2-7; 8 nucleotides match TRBD1. The germline V gene has CDR1 SGHDN and CDR2 FVKESK. There are 22 residues in the CDR3. Trimming at V came to 0 bases and at J to 3 bases, leaving 25 bases not matched to a gene. The CDR3 nucleotides are TGTGCCAGCAGCCAAGATTGGGAGGTCCGGCAGGGGGCCGCTCTTACAATCTACGAGCAGTACTTC. Protein: CASSQDWEVRQGAALTIYEQYF.

The rearrangement uses TRBV7-9 and TRBJ2-7, with unresolved D. This CDR3 comprises 12 residues. The germline V gene has CDR1 SEHNR and CDR2 FQNEAQ (reference sequence). V was cut by 1 base and J by 6 bases, with 7 bases left in between. The CDR3 sequence is CASSLGFGEQYF. CDR3 DNA sequence: TGTGCCAGCAGCTTAGGATTCGGCGAGCAGTACTTC. Full variable domain (remainder filled in from reference TRBV7-9 and TRBJ2-7): DTGVSQNPRHKITKRGQNVTFRCDPISEHNRLYWYRQTLGQGPEFLTYFQNEAQLEKSRLLSDRFSAERPKGSFSTLEIQRTEQGDSAMYLCASSLGFGEQYFGPGTRLTVT.

The V gene is TRBV6-5, the J gene TRBJ1-4; 10 nucleotides agree with TRBD1. Germline-derived CDR1 and CDR2 are MNHEY and SVGAGI. V dropped 7 bases and J dropped 5; count of bases not matched to a gene: 7. The CDR3 is 15 residues long. In DNA, the CDR3 is TGTGCCAGCACCCAGACAGGGGGCCTAAATGAAAAACTGTTTTTT. It encodes CASTQTGGLNEKLFF.

This chain joins TRBV14 and TRBJ2-1; 7 bases map to TRBD2. Germline V CDR1 and CDR2: SGHDN, FVKESK. The CDR3 length is 12 residues. Trimming at V came to 1 base and at J to 15 bases, leaving 6 bases not matched to a gene. CDR3 protein: CASSQVLRELFF. As DNA, the CDR3 is TGTGCCAGCAGCCAAGTGCTGCGGGAGTTGTTCTTC.

CDR3 protein: CASSFQGHEQYF. In nucleotides, the CDR3 is TGTGCCAGCAGTTTTCAGGGGCACGAGCAGTACTTC. The chain joins TRBV27 to TRBJ2-7; tentatively, D is TRBD1 (6 bases). Trimming left V 3 bases short and J 5 bases short, with 8 bases between. This CDR3 comprises 12 residues. Germline assignment: CDR1 MNHEY and CDR2 SMNVEV (reference sequence).

The DNA for the CDR3 is TGTGCCAGCAGTAGCACAGGGGGTCCGTCCTACGAGCAGTACTTC. It translates to CASSSTGGPSYEQYF. The gene calls are TRBV27 and TRBJ2-7; TRBD1 aligns across 8 bases. This CDR3 has 15 amino acids. With 5 bases clipped from V and 1 base from J, the junction kept 7 bases outside the gene matches. Germline V gives CDR1 MNHEY, CDR2 SMNVEV (reference sequence).

The CDR3 loop reads CASSATLNTEAFF. For the CDR3, the DNA is TGTGCCAGTAGCGCGACACTGAACACTGAAGCTTTCTTT. The rearrangement links TRBV19 to TRBJ1-1, with D uncertain. The V end lost 6 bases, the J end lost 0 bases, and 8 bases lay between the germline ends. Per the germline V gene, CDR1 is LNHDA and CDR2 is SQIVND (reference sequence). The CDR3 length is 13 residues.

This clone showed up just once. The chain employs TRBV5-1 and TRBJ2-3; 7 bases align to TRBD2. The V gene end was trimmed by 7 bases and the J gene end by 5 bases; junction bases not matched to a gene: 13. The CDR3 sequence is 15 residues long. Per germline, CDR1 SGHRS and CDR2 YFSETQ. CDR3 residues: CASAPVAGEVDTQYF. DNA of the CDR3: TGCGCCAGCGCCCCTGTCGCGGGAGAAGTAGATACGCAGTATTTT.

This chain uses TRBV7-9 with TRBJ2-3; 10 nucleotides agree with TRBD2. Germline-derived CDR1 and CDR2 are SEHNR and FQNEAQ (reference sequence). V lost 4 bases to trimming and J lost 0 bases; unmatched junction nucleotides: 7. The CDR3 spans 17 residues. This CDR3 reads CASSSASGSPSTDTQYF. The CDR3 DNA reads TGTGCCAGCAGCTCGGCTAGCGGGAGCCCCAGCACAGATACGCAGTATTTT. Together with reference TRBV7-9 and TRBJ2-3, the CDR3 gives the full variable domain: DTGVSQNPRHKITKRGQNVTFRCDPISEHNRLYWYRQTLGQGPEFLTYFQNEAQLEKSRLLSDRFSAERPKGSFSTLEIQRTEQGDSAMYLCASSSASGSPSTDTQYFGPGTRLTVL.

V gene TRBV6-1 combines with J gene TRBJ1-5; D possibly corresponds to TRBD1 (6 bases). The CDR3 is 13 residues long. CDR1 is MNHNS and CDR2 is SASEGT in the germline V gene. V was pared by 3 bases and J by 7 bases, with 10 bases between. The DNA of the CDR3 is TGTGCCAGCAGTGACGGGAGGGGGCAGCCCCAGCATTTT. As protein: CASSDGRGQPQHF.

The chain uses TRBV14 and TRBJ2-2; 8 bases are shared with TRBD2. CDR1 is SGHDN, CDR2 FVKESK, per germline. This CDR3 is 15 amino acids long. J lost 4 bases, V lost 7 bases, and 8 bases had no gene match. This CDR3 reads CASNIAGIGTGELFF. The CDR3 nucleotides are TGTGCCAGCAACATAGCGGGAATCGGCACCGGGGAGCTGTTTTTT.

CDR3 coding DNA: TGTGCCAGCAGCCAAGGTCTAGCGGGAGAGGGTTACGAGCAGTACTTC. Translation: CASSQGLAGEGYEQYF. This chain connects TRBV4-2 to TRBJ2-7; 10 positions match TRBD2. Germline CDR1 and CDR2: LGHNA and YNFKEQ. J gave up 4 bases and V 1 base, and 7 bases lay outside the gene matches. The CDR3 spans 16 residues.

The chain has TRBV5-6 and TRBJ2-1; 8 bases match TRBD2. This CDR3 is built from 15 residues. The germline V gene encodes CDR1 SGHDT and CDR2 YYEEEE. The V segment lost 0 bases and the J segment 3 bases; nucleotides outside the gene matches: 2. The CDR3 here is CASSLGAGGYNEQFF. The DNA of the CDR3 is TGTGCCAGCAGCTTGGGGGCGGGAGGCTACAATGAGCAGTTCTTC. The entire variable domain, with the rest obtained from reference TRBV5-6 and TRBJ2-1, is as follows: DAGVTQSPTHLIKTRGQQVTLRCSPKSGHDTVSWYQQALGQGPQFIFQYYEEEERQRGNFPDRFSGHQFPNYSSELNVNALLLGDSALYLCASSLGAGGYNEQFFGPGTRLTVL.

The chain combines TRBV4-3 with TRBJ2-3, with TRBD2 matching 9 bases. The length of the CDR3 is 17 residues. In germline, CDR1 is LGHNA, CDR2 YSLEER. J gave up 4 bases and V 0 bases, and 8 bases lay outside the gene matches. The CDR3 is CASSQDLSGSVSDTQYF. In nucleotides, the CDR3 is TGCGCCAGCAGCCAAGACCTTAGCGGGAGTGTTTCAGATACGCAGTATTTT.

The rearrangement joins TRBV28 to TRBJ1-3; 7 bases line up with TRBD1. The CDR3 sequence is 15 residues long. The germline gives CDR1 MDHEN, CDR2 SYDVKM. Trimming removed 4 bases from V and 2 bases from J; junction bases left unmatched: 5. The CDR3 here is CASSSQGYAGNTIYF. In nucleotides, the CDR3 is TGTGCCAGCAGTTCACAGGGGTATGCTGGAAACACCATATATTTT.